This TCR beta chain was profiled in a study of T cells in Graves' hyperthyroidism and ophthalmopathy. Study-wide results and limits: Most clonotypes that expanded in the thyroid above 0.001 also showed up in blood.

The source material, RNA transcripts, was used to amplify TCR beta CDR3 regions. Initially, a first-round RT-PCR of the TCR CDR3 employed the HTBI primer set. Via MiXCR, TCRdb re-called the multiplex PCR reads, giving one row per CDR3 protein. The data hold under 450,000 distinct CDR3 sequences, with about 13% observed a single time. With regard to this clonotype: Its specificity is not known. Its ends do not fully match the called genes, so a read error is possible.

The hyperthyroidism was newly diagnosed and had lasted under 2 months; the patients were aged 18 to 65. Specimen: blood. This clonotype was sampled from a man aged 25-40 years with Graves' hyperthyroidism that later progressed to Graves' ophthalmopathy.

CDR3 sequence reads: CAISGGTPATNEKLLF. CDR3 DNA sequence: TGTGCCATCAGTGGGGGGACACCGGCAACTAATGAAAAACTGCTTTTT. V usage is TRBV10-3 and J usage is TRBJ1-4; D may be TRBD1 (6 bases). The CDR3 is 16 residues long. The germline gives CDR1 ENHRY, CDR2 SYGVKD.